This passage covers 22 T cell receptor beta chains from one sample sequenced in a study of T cells in women clearing cervical HPV infection. Profiling relied on immunoSEQ multiplex PCR, and the TCRdb table lists in-frame clones only, not all of them. The sample totals 30,000 to 45,000 clones; its top ten clones hold 1.5% to 2%. Sequenced sample: blood buffy coat. Source of these receptors: a woman between 18 and 70 years old with a cervical HPV16 infection that either progressed to CIN3+ or cleared (not recorded which).

As to this clone: The read ends 3 residues shy of where the CDR3 ends; the end is completed using the germline J gene. J is TRBJ2-2 and V is TRBV5-6; the match to TRBD1 covers 11 bases. V lost 2 bases and J lost 5; bases outside the gene matches: 2. The CDR3 totals 15 residues. Germline V lookup: CDR1 SGHDT, CDR2 YYEEEE. CDR3 in amino acids: CASSFGTGGTGELFF. Incomplete CDR3 DNA: TGTGCCAGCAGCTTCGGGACAGGGGGGACCGGGGAG.

The CDR3 here is CASSFPGQGNTEAFF. The CDR3 bases that were read are TGCGCCAGCAGCTTCCCGGGACAGGGGAACACTGAA. The rearrangement links TRBV5-1 to TRBJ1-1, with 9 bases lining up with TRBD1. With the read ending 3 residues before the CDR3 end, the germline J gene is used to fill in that end. V was pared by 2 bases and J by 1 base, with 3 bases of the junction left unmatched. The CDR3 sequence is 15 residues long. The germline V gene encodes CDR1 SGHRS and CDR2 YFSETQ.

On this clone: The read ends 3 residues early relative to the CDR3; the germline J gene fills the gap. V and J are TRBV7-9 and TRBJ1-1, with a tentative D call TRBD1 (5 bases). The CDR3 contains 15 residues. Germline lookup yields CDR1 SEHNR and CDR2 FQNEAQ (reference sequence). The germline V and J ends were trimmed by 4 bases and 6 bases, with 18 bases remaining between them. CDR3 DNA, as far as it was read: TGTGCCAGCAGCTACGTGGGGGGGGGATTGTCTGAA. It yields the protein CASSYVGGGLSE. The entire CDR3 is CASSYVGGGLSEAFF. Using reference TRBV7-9 and TRBJ1-1 for the parts outside the CDR3, the full variable domain is DTGVSQNPRHKITKRGQNVTFRCDPISEHNRLYWYRQTLGQGPEFLTYFQNEAQLEKSRLLSDRFSAERPKGSFSTLEIQRTEQGDSAMYLCASSYVGGGLSEAFFGQGTRLTVV.

With regard to this clone: Sequencing ends 3 residues short of the CDR3 end; the germline J gene provides the rest. V and J are TRBV2 and TRBJ1-4; no clear D. The germline CDR1 and CDR2 sequences are SNHLY and FYNNEI. This CDR3 has 14 amino acids. V was trimmed by 4 bases and J by 5 bases, leaving 11 bases between them. The chain's CDR3 is CASSVRQKNEKLFF. The CDR3 DNA, read in part, is TGTGCCAGCAGTGTGAGGCAGAAAAATGAAAAA.

A word on this clone: The read ends 3 residues before the CDR3 terminus; that terminus is restored from the germline J gene. This sequence joins TRBV29-1 and TRBJ2-2; D is undetermined. This CDR3 has 13 residues. Trimming left V 7 bases short and J 1 base short, with 10 bases between. The V gene's germline CDR1 is SQVTM and CDR2 ANQGSEA. CDR3 sequence reads: CSGRTGNTGELFF. The part of the CDR3 DNA that was read is TGCAGCGGCCGAACGGGGAACACCGGGGAG.

Points on this clone: The read stops 3 residues short of the end of the CDR3; the missing end is completed from the germline J gene. The rearrangement links TRBV7-3 to TRBJ2-1; TRBD2 matches at 13 bases. The germline CDR1 and CDR2 sequences are SGHTA and FQGTGA. The CDR3 sequence is 15 residues long. After removal of 7 bases from V and 8 bases from J, the junction contained 8 bases not matched to a gene. Incomplete CDR3 DNA: TGTGCCAGCAAACCCACTAGCGGGGGGGCCGATGAG. Protein sequence: CASKPTSGGADE. The full CDR3 is CASKPTSGGADEQFF.

As to this clone: The CDR3 goes on 3 residues after the read ends, and that part is filled in from the germline J gene. This chain links TRBV7-9 with TRBJ2-1, with 8 bases matching TRBD2. V was pared by 5 bases and J by 9 bases, with 12 bases of the junction left unmatched. Germline CDR1 reads SEHNR; CDR2 reads FQNEAQ (reference sequence). The CDR3 extends over 15 amino acids. CDR3 bases read: TGTGCCAGCAGCCCCGCGGCGGGGGGTTCGGTTGAG. As protein: CASSPAAGGSVE. The whole CDR3 is CASSPAAGGSVEQFF.

A word on this clone: The CDR3 end falls 3 residues outside the read, so it is completed with the germline J gene. The rearrangement uses TRBV6-1 and TRBJ1-1; TRBD1 matches at 8 bases. The CDR3 is 14 residues long. The junction had 8 bases not matched to a gene; V was cut back by 4 bases and J by 7 bases. The germline CDR1 and CDR2 sequences are MNHNS and SASEGT. The CDR3: CASSVSGTGVEAFF. Incomplete CDR3 DNA: TGTGCCAGCAGTGTTTCCGGGACAGGAGTTGAA.

Worth noting for this clone: Read sequence stops 3 residues before the CDR3 end, and the germline J gene provides the missing end. The V gene is TRBV30, the J gene TRBJ1-2; D is possibly TRBD1 (5 bases). Germline V gene data show CDR1 as GTSNPN and CDR2 as SVGIG (reference sequence). CDR3 length: 15 amino acids. The sequenced part of the CDR3 DNA is TGTGCCTGGAGTGTATCTCCTCGGGAGACAGATACC. This gives the protein CAWSVSPRETDT. The whole CDR3 protein is CAWSVSPRETDTYTF.

The part of the CDR3 DNA that was read is TGTGCCACCAGGGACAGGGGGGGCAATCAGCCC. Residues: CATRDRGGNQP. The whole CDR3 sequence reads CATRDRGGNQPQHF. V and J are TRBV19 and TRBJ1-5; 11 nucleotides agree with TRBD1. The DNA ends 3 residues before the CDR3 does, and the rest of the CDR3 is filled in from the germline J gene. Germline values: CDR1 LNHDA, CDR2 SQIVND (reference sequence). Losses at the gene ends were 10 bases for V and 2 bases for J; bases not matched to a gene: 4. The CDR3 runs 14 residues.

Concerning this clone: The CDR3 goes on 3 residues after the read ends, and that part is filled in from the germline J gene. The chain employs TRBV7-9 and TRBJ1-1, with 8 bases matching TRBD1. The ends lost 7 bases at V and 4 bases at J; junction bases unmatched: 5. The CDR3 is 13 residues long. Germline CDR1 reads SEHNR; CDR2 reads FQNEAQ (reference sequence). CDR3: CASTQGASTEAFF. The DNA read from the CDR3 is TGTGCCAGCACCCAGGGGGCTAGCACTGAA.

Note on this clone: The CDR3 is cut off 3 residues early in the read; its end comes from the germline J gene. The J gene is TRBJ2-5, the V gene TRBV11-2, with D tentatively TRBD1 (6 bases). The V end lost 5 bases, the J end lost 2 bases, and 15 bases lay between the germline ends. Per the germline V gene, CDR1 is SGHAT and CDR2 is FQNNGV. The CDR3 contains 15 residues. CDR3 amino acids: CASSSPVQGQETQYF. Incomplete CDR3 DNA: TGTGCCAGCAGCAGCCCAGTTCAGGGGCAAGAGACC.

The CDR3 region is CASTRDSQETQYF. CDR3 DNA, as far as it was read: TGTGCCAGCACCCGGGACTCCCAAGAGACC. This chain connects TRBV2 to TRBJ2-5, with D possibly matching TRBD2 (6 bases). The read stops 3 residues short of the end of the CDR3; the missing end is completed from the germline J gene. V dropped 7 bases and J dropped 1 base, with 10 bases sitting between them. The CDR3 is made up of 13 amino acids. Germline V gene data show CDR1 as SNHLY and CDR2 as FYNNEI. The variable domain in full, with the rest retrieved from reference TRBV2 and TRBJ2-5, is EPEVTQTPSHQVTQMGQEVILRCVPISNHLYFYWYRQILGQKVEFLVSFYNNEISEKSEIFDDQFSVERPDGSNFTLKIRSTKLEDSAMYFCASTRDSQETQYFGPGTRLLVL.

This clone is deemed medium-sized by its frequency. With the read ending 3 residues before the CDR3 end, the germline J gene is used to fill in that end. The chain carries TRBV18 and TRBJ1-1, with D possibly matching TRBD1 (6 bases). In germline, CDR1 is KGHSH, CDR2 LQKENI. With 6 bases removed from V and 1 base from J, the gap between germline ends came to 12 bases. The CDR3 extends over 14 amino acids. Incomplete CDR3 DNA: TGTGCCAGCTCCCCGGGACAACAGAACACTGAA. This encodes CASSPGQQNTE. The whole CDR3 sequence reads CASSPGQQNTEAFF.

As to this clone: The sequence runs out 3 residues before the end of the CDR3; the remainder is reconstructed from the germline J gene. The chain couples TRBV11-2 to TRBJ1-1; TRBD1 matches at 12 bases. The V gene end was trimmed by 4 bases and the J gene end by 5 bases; junction bases not matched to a gene: 5. This CDR3 is 15 amino acids long. CDR1 and CDR2 (germline): SGHAT, FQNNGV. The CDR3 region is CASSSLGQGATEAFF. The DNA read from the CDR3 is TGTGCCAGCAGCTCCCTGGGACAGGGGGCAACTGAA.

A word on this clone: The read ends 3 residues early relative to the CDR3; the germline J gene fills the gap. The chain couples TRBV20-1 to TRBJ1-2; D ambiguous. The length of the CDR3 is 10 residues. Per the germline V gene, CDR1 is DFQATT and CDR2 is SNEGSKA (reference sequence). Trimming took 6 bases from V and 6 from J, leaving 8 bases between them. The CDR3 reads CSASLDGYTF. CDR3 DNA (partial): TGCAGTGCCAGTCTCGATGGC.

In regard to this clone: The read ends 3 residues shy of where the CDR3 ends; the end is completed using the germline J gene. The V gene is TRBV20-1, the J gene TRBJ1-4; D not resolved. Germline V gives CDR1 DFQATT, CDR2 SNEGSKA (reference sequence). CDR3 length equals 13 residues. V dropped 6 bases and J dropped 3 bases, with 11 bases sitting between them. The sequenced CDR3 bases are TGCAGTGCATTAGGGTCGGCTAATGAAAAA. It encodes CSALGSANEK. The whole CDR3 sequence reads CSALGSANEKLFF.

Turning to this clone: The read stops 3 residues short of the end of the CDR3; the missing end is completed from the germline J gene. The chain has TRBV18 and TRBJ1-2; 10 bases line up with TRBD1. Germline assignment: CDR1 KGHSH and CDR2 LQKENI. CDR3 length: 15 residues. Incomplete CDR3 DNA: TGTGCCAGCTCACCACTTGGGACAGGGGTCAATGAC. It yields the protein CASSPLGTGVND. In full, the CDR3 reads CASSPLGTGVNDYTF.

On this clone itself: Coverage ceases 3 residues before the CDR3 finishes, and the germline J gene fills in the end. The chain joins TRBV14 to TRBJ1-1; perhaps TRBD1 as D (6 bases). Germline V CDR1 and CDR2: SGHDN, FVKESK. The CDR3 contains 13 residues. CDR3 amino acids: CASSQGTGRGAFF. The CDR3 DNA, read in part, is TGTGCCAGCAGCCAAGGTACAGGGAGGGGA. Full variable domain (missing parts from reference TRBV14 and TRBJ1-1): EAGVTQFPSHSVIEKGQTVTLRCDPISGHDNLYWYRRVMGKEIKFLLHFVKESKQDESGMPNNRFLAERTGGTYSTLKVQPAELEDSGVYFCASSQGTGRGAFFGQGTRLTVV.

About this clone itself: The read comes to an end 3 residues before the CDR3 does, leaving the germline J gene to fill in the end. The chain is built from TRBV5-1 and TRBJ2-6; TRBD1 aligns across 9 bases. J was trimmed by 0 bases and V by 2 bases; bases with no gene match: 6. CDR3 size: 18 residues. CDR1 is SGHRS, CDR2 YFSETQ, per germline. Partial CDR3 DNA: TGCGCCAGCAGCTTTACGGGACAGGGAGTCTCTGGGGCCAACGTC. It specifies CASSFTGQGVSGANV. The entire CDR3 sequence reads CASSFTGQGVSGANVLTF.

This clone is deemed medium-sized (0.01 to 0.1%) by its frequency. From the germline J gene comes the end of the CDR3, since the read stops 3 residues before it. This sequence joins TRBV14 and TRBJ2-5, with D unresolved. The CDR3 totals 16 residues. The V and J ends lost 1 base and 0 bases respectively, with 12 bases between them. Germline V gene lookup returns CDR1 SGHDN and CDR2 FVKESK. The CDR3 sequence is CASSQGLNMNQETQYF. CDR3 bases read: TGTGCCAGCAGCCAAGGATTAAACATGAACCAAGAGACC.

On this clone itself: The CDR3 end falls 3 residues outside the read, so it is completed with the germline J gene. The chain carries TRBV5-1 and TRBJ2-5; 10 bases fit TRBD2. The germline V gene encodes CDR1 SGHRS and CDR2 YFSETQ. The CDR3 length is 15 residues. The CDR3 bases that were read are TGCGCCAGCAGCTATAGCGGGGGGTCCACAGATACC. Translation gives CASSYSGGSTDT. The full-length CDR3 reads as CASSYSGGSTDTQYF. Supplemented by reference TRBV5-1 and TRBJ2-5, the full variable domain reads KAGVTQTPRYLIKTRGQQVTLSCSPISGHRSVSWYQQTPGQGLQFLFEYFSETQRNKGNFPGRFSGRQFSNSRSEMNVSTLELGDSALYLCASSYSGGSTDTQYFGPGTRLLVL.